These T cell receptor beta chains were read from a single sample in a study of neurological immune-mediated disorders. MiXCR, run by TCRdb on the 5' RACE reads, gives a single entry per CDR3 protein. The repertoire has 30,000 to 50,000 distinct CDR3 sequences, 6.5% to 8.5% of them found once; the top ten carry roughly 5.6%. Sequencing input: CD4+ T cells from blood. The receptors stem from a man aged 45-65 years in good health. Both conserved end residues are part of each CDR3. Each record gives: J gene, V gene, CDR3 protein.

j_call: TRBJ2-1; v_call: TRBV7-2; cdr3_aa: CASSLNRGEQFF
j_call: TRBJ1-4; v_call: TRBV28; cdr3_aa: CASTLRRSEKLFF
j_call: TRBJ2-5; v_call: TRBV3-1; cdr3_aa: CASSSRSKEETQYF
j_call: TRBJ1-4; v_call: TRBV7-3; cdr3_aa: CASSSGQGAPNEKLFF
j_call: TRBJ2-7; v_call: TRBV7-2; cdr3_aa: CASSLAVSTYEQYF
j_call: TRBJ2-7; v_call: TRBV29-1; cdr3_aa: CSVGTALHSYEQYF
j_call: TRBJ2-2; v_call: TRBV19; cdr3_aa: CASRVMWDTGELFF
j_call: TRBJ1-2; v_call: TRBV7-2; cdr3_aa: CASSATGTGSAYGYTF
j_call: TRBJ2-2; v_call: TRBV24-1; cdr3_aa: CATKTLSGSKTGELFF
j_call: TRBJ2-3; v_call: TRBV11-1; cdr3_aa: CASSQGRLDTQYF
j_call: TRBJ1-2; v_call: TRBV12-3/TRBV12-4; cdr3_aa: CASTQGVVYGYTF
j_call: TRBJ1-3; v_call: TRBV19; cdr3_aa: CASSRRDRGNTIYF
j_call: TRBJ1-6; v_call: TRBV5-6; cdr3_aa: CASRSAGGGSPLHF
j_call: TRBJ2-3; v_call: TRBV5-1; cdr3_aa: CASSLARTVSTDTQYF
j_call: TRBJ1-1; v_call: TRBV3-1; cdr3_aa: CASSQGGGWTEAFF
j_call: TRBJ2-1; v_call: TRBV20-1; cdr3_aa: CSARDRLAGGHIDEQFF
j_call: TRBJ2-2; v_call: TRBV6-6; cdr3_aa: CASSPRLNTGELFF
j_call: TRBJ2-3; v_call: TRBV28; cdr3_aa: CASVSPAAGLAGAGLDTQYF
j_call: TRBJ1-1; v_call: TRBV7-9; cdr3_aa: CASSSATPGQIEAFF
j_call: TRBJ1-2; v_call: TRBV7-2; cdr3_aa: CATRGTGGFQLGYTF
j_call: TRBJ2-7; v_call: TRBV13; cdr3_aa: CASRKAGTGHYEQYF
j_call: TRBJ2-7; v_call: TRBV3-1; cdr3_aa: CASSQAWDLAYEQYF
j_call: TRBJ1-5; v_call: TRBV6-5; cdr3_aa: CASSPRGPYQPQHF
j_call: TRBJ2-5; v_call: TRBV6-2/TRBV6-3; cdr3_aa: CASSLRYQETQYF
j_call: TRBJ2-1; v_call: TRBV12-3/TRBV12-4; cdr3_aa: CASSLGDSYNEQFF
j_call: TRBJ2-5; v_call: TRBV29-1; cdr3_aa: CSENRGLRETQYF
j_call: TRBJ2-2; v_call: TRBV7-2; cdr3_aa: CASSLVSGGIGELFF
j_call: TRBJ2-5; v_call: TRBV5-1; cdr3_aa: CASSLSPGQRKTQYF
j_call: TRBJ2-6; v_call: TRBV7-9; cdr3_aa: CASSLVVFGANVLTF
j_call: TRBJ1-2; v_call: TRBV20-1; cdr3_aa: CSAITGNYGYTF
j_call: TRBJ2-7; v_call: TRBV7-2; cdr3_aa: CASSSVQGSYEQYF
j_call: TRBJ1-4; v_call: TRBV7-9; cdr3_aa: CASSPQGVPNEKLFF
j_call: TRBJ2-7; v_call: TRBV18; cdr3_aa: CASSPGIPGYEQYF
j_call: TRBJ2-7; v_call: TRBV20-1; cdr3_aa: CSAFGGPREEQYF
j_call: TRBJ1-1; v_call: TRBV10-3; cdr3_aa: CAIMGERGTEAFF
j_call: TRBJ2-3; v_call: TRBV10-2; cdr3_aa: CASSPTDTQYF
j_call: TRBJ2-1; v_call: TRBV20-1; cdr3_aa: CSARWRPGRKLNEQFF
j_call: TRBJ2-1; v_call: TRBV5-1; cdr3_aa: CASRIGTPNEQFF
j_call: TRBJ2-3; v_call: TRBV30; cdr3_aa: CAWSIFRSQTADTQYF
j_call: TRBJ2-1; v_call: TRBV7-9; cdr3_aa: CASSPPVASGMNEQFF
j_call: TRBJ1-6; v_call: TRBV20-1; cdr3_aa: CSAGRPGGNSPLHF